This T cell receptor beta chain is from a study of blood T cells in healthy people across ages. A sample-barcoded 5' primer and a J-beta primer mix were used in a second PCR of about 7 to 12 cycles. TCRdb fed the 5' RACE reads into MiXCR, producing one record per CDR3 protein. The data show roughly 680,000 distinct CDR3 sequences, roughly 21% seen once. The clonotype originates from a man between 65 and 79 years old in good health. The sample was blood.

The CDR3 nucleotides are TGCAGTGCTACACAGGGGGCGGGTTTATACGAGCAGTACTTC. It translates to CSATQGAGLYEQYF. The rearrangement links TRBV20-1 to TRBJ2-7; 9 positions match TRBD1. Trimming cost V 4 bases and J 4 bases; bases outside gene matches: 8. CDR1 DFQATT and CDR2 SNEGSKA come from the germline V gene (reference sequence). The CDR3 has 14 amino acids.